This T cell receptor (beta chain) appears in the sequencing data of a study of blood T cell repertoires in COVID-19. Using immunoSEQ multiplex PCR, the repertoire was profiled, and TCRdb retains in-frame clones only, with some absent. Of 35,000 to 50,000 clones in the sample, around 82% were seen once. Germline CDR1 reads KGHSH; CDR2 reads LQKENI. With 2 bases removed from V and 4 bases from J, the gap between germline ends came to 8 bases. The CDR3 contains 13 residues. This chain links TRBV18 with TRBJ2-5; D gene ambiguous. The source is a woman aged 70 to 79 with acute or convalescent COVID-19. Sequences were obtained from peripheral blood. The CDR3 nucleotides read TGTGCCAGCTCACCAAGAGCTGGAGAGACCCAGTACTTC. This gives the protein CASSPRAGETQYF.